This entry describes one T cell receptor (beta chain). Its antigen is as yet unknown. The germline V gene has CDR1 SQVTM and CDR2 ANQGSEA. The CDR3 runs 14 residues. V lost 6 bases and J 2 bases, leaving 16 bases between the germline ends. The data originate from a study of early T cells in non-severe SARS-CoV-2 infection. Study-level information: With bulk RNA from unsorted whole blood as input, sequencing yielded unpaired chains. Study-wide results and caveats: Missing private and CD4 specificities, VDJdb matching favored anti-spike CD8 responses.

The library protocol tagged individual cDNA molecules with unique molecular identifiers. TCRdb reanalysed the 5' RACE reads using MiXCR and keeps one entry per CDR3 protein. The data hold around 47,000 distinct CDR3 sequences, with approximately 11% observed a single time. What was sequenced was whole blood. The chain joins TRBV29-1 to TRBJ1-1; D is perhaps TRBD1 (6 bases). The clonotype comes from an adult who was a healthcare worker with PCR-confirmed SARS-CoV-2 infection or an uninfected control (not recorded which). This CDR3 is CSVSEGHLNTEAFF. The CDR3, as DNA: TGCAGCGTCAGCGAGGGACACTTAAACACTGAAGCTTTCTTT.